A single sample gave rise to the 22 T cell receptor beta chains below, sequenced in a study of blood T cell repertoires in COVID-19. Measured with immunoSEQ multiplex PCR; TCRdb has only the in-frame clones, and not every one. This sample has 300,000 to 400,000 clones; approximately 87% occur once, and the top ten carry about 2.1%. The sequenced sample was peripheral blood. The origin of the receptors is a woman aged 55-75 years with COVID-19, enrolled during active disease.

The rearrangement uses TRBV5-1 and TRBJ1-2; D call uncertain. The CDR3 spans 13 residues. Germline V gives CDR1 SGHRS, CDR2 YFSETQ. The germline V and J ends were trimmed by 2 bases and 3 bases, with 8 bases remaining between them. CDR3 protein: CASSFLGDYGYTF. The CDR3 bases are TGCGCCAGCAGCTTTCTCGGTGACTATGGCTACACCTTC.

This chain joins TRBV10-3 and TRBJ1-1; 7 bases line up with TRBD1. V trimming: 6 bases; J trimming: 3 bases; junction bases outside the gene matches: 10. The germline V gene encodes CDR1 ENHRY and CDR2 SYGVKD. This CDR3 has 15 residues. CDR3: CAISGKGGADTEAFF. CDR3 DNA: TGTGCCATCAGCGGAAAAGGGGGCGCGGACACTGAAGCTTTCTTT.

The chain is built from TRBV6-5 and TRBJ1-1, with D tentatively TRBD1 (5 bases). Trimming pared 7 bases from V and 2 bases from J, leaving 11 bases between. CDR1 is MNHEY and CDR2 is SVGAGI in the germline V gene. The CDR3 is 13 amino acids. In DNA, the CDR3 is TGTGCCAGCACTTGGGGGGGAAACACTGAAGCTTTCTTT. Encoded protein: CASTWGGNTEAFF.

This clone was seen only once. CDR3 DNA sequence: TGTGCCAGCAGCCAAGGGGAGGGGTCCGGGGAGCTGTTTTTT. Translated, it gives CASSQGEGSGELFF. The V gene is TRBV4-2, the J gene TRBJ2-2; 7 nucleotides match TRBD2. J lost 6 bases, V lost 1 base, and 2 bases had no gene match. Germline V gene lookup returns CDR1 LGHNA and CDR2 YNFKEQ. The CDR3 is 14 amino acids.

The chain links TRBV29-1 to TRBJ2-7; possibly TRBD1 for D (6 bases). Germline V CDR1 and CDR2: SQVTM, ANQGSEA. V gave up 5 bases and J gave up 2 bases, with 16 bases separating them. The length of the CDR3 is 14 residues. The CDR3 coding sequence is TGCAGCGTTCCAGGACAGCATAACGCCTACGAGCAGTACTTC. Translating it yields CSVPGQHNAYEQYF.

This chain uses TRBV28 with TRBJ1-1, with a tentative D call TRBD1 (5 bases). Germline CDR1 MDHEN, CDR2 SYDVKM. This CDR3 has 15 amino acids. The germline V and J ends were trimmed by 5 bases and 0 bases, with 13 bases remaining between them. The CDR3 sequence is CASSVPGLLNTEAFF. CDR3 sequence (DNA): TGTGCCAGCAGTGTCCCAGGGCTTTTGAACACTGAAGCTTTCTTT.

This chain uses TRBV11-2 with TRBJ1-3, with unresolved D. CDR3 length: 11 residues. V dropped 3 bases and J dropped 8 bases, with 5 bases sitting between them. Germline V gene sequence: CDR1 SGHAT, CDR2 FQNNGV. In DNA form, the CDR3 reads TGTGCCAGCAGCTTCTATGACACCATATATTTT. This encodes CASSFYDTIYF.

In DNA, the CDR3 is TGTGCCATCAGTGAAGGGGCCCCGCCCTACGAGCAGTACTTC. It translates to CAISEGAPPYEQYF. V usage is TRBV10-3 and J usage is TRBJ2-7; a possible D gene is TRBD1 (5 bases). V lost 3 bases to trimming and J lost 2 bases, with 11 bases between them. The CDR3 runs to 14 residues. Germline V gives CDR1 ENHRY, CDR2 SYGVKD.

V is TRBV5-1 and J is TRBJ1-1, with a possible D match to TRBD1 (5 bases). The V and J ends lost 0 bases and 0 bases respectively, with 9 bases between them. The CDR3 totals 15 residues. The germline gives CDR1 SGHRS, CDR2 YFSETQ. CDR3 nucleotide sequence: TGCGCCAGCAGCTTGGCTACAGGAGTGAACACTGAAGCTTTCTTT. It codes for CASSLATGVNTEAFF.

The rearrangement joins TRBV7-9 to TRBJ2-4; 8 positions agree with TRBD1. V trimming: 5 bases; J trimming: 5 bases; junction bases outside the gene matches: 5. In germline, CDR1 is SEHNR, CDR2 FQNEAQ (reference sequence). The CDR3 is 14 amino acids. The CDR3 protein is CASSPQTGENIQYF. In DNA form, the CDR3 reads TGTGCCAGCAGCCCCCAGACAGGGGAAAACATTCAGTACTTC.

The chain combines TRBV5-1 with TRBJ1-1; D is unclear. Germline-derived CDR1 and CDR2 are SGHRS and YFSETQ. V was pared by 1 base and J by 3 bases, with 10 bases between. The CDR3 spans 14 residues. CDR3 amino acids: CASSLQGDYTEAFF. The CDR3 coding sequence is TGCGCCAGCAGCTTGCAAGGAGATTACACTGAAGCTTTCTTT.

V is TRBV21-1 and J is TRBJ2-1; the tabulated D call, TRBD1, remains unverified against the DNA. TRBV21-1 is a pseudogene. The CDR3 is 16 residues long. The CDR3 here is CASSTRDRVFYNEQFF. The CDR3 bases are TGTGCCAGCAGCACAAGGGACAGGGTATTCTACAATGAGCAGTTCTTC.

A few counts support this clone. V usage is TRBV2 and J usage is TRBJ1-4, with 8 nucleotides matching TRBD1. Germline trimming cut 3 bases from V and 8 bases from J; bases unmatched to any gene: 5. This CDR3 has 14 residues. The V gene's germline CDR1 is SNHLY and CDR2 FYNNEI. The CDR3 loop reads CASSDDRGGEKLFF. The CDR3 bases are TGTGCCAGCAGTGATGACAGGGGTGGAGAAAAACTGTTTTTT.

This rearrangement joins TRBV6-5 to TRBJ2-5, with D unclear. The CDR3 covers 12 residues. In germline, CDR1 is MNHEY, CDR2 SVGAGI. Trimming cost V 6 bases and J 1 base, with 6 bases left between them. CDR3: CASSNTQETQYF. In nucleotides, the CDR3 is TGTGCCAGCAGCAACACCCAAGAGACCCAGTACTTC.

This clone came up once. This rearrangement joins TRBV29-1 to TRBJ2-2; weak D call: TRBD1 (5 bases). Trimming stripped 3 bases from V and 7 bases from J, with 9 bases between. The CDR3 is made up of 12 amino acids. CDR1 and CDR2 from the germline V gene are SQVTM and ANQGSEA. The CDR3 coding sequence is TGCAGCGTTGAGAAGGGGATCGGGGAGCTGTTTTTT. As protein: CSVEKGIGELFF.

The gene calls are TRBV10-3 and TRBJ1-5, with D possibly TRBD1 on 6 matching bases. Germline V CDR1 and CDR2: ENHRY, SYGVKD. This CDR3 region has 13 residues. The V and J ends lost 7 bases and 5 bases respectively, with 12 bases between them. CDR3 DNA sequence: TGTGCCATCACCCGACAGGCCGATCAGCCCCAGCATTTT. Translation gives CAITRQADQPQHF.

The CDR3 region is CASSWTSGTDTQYF. CDR3 in DNA: TGTGCCAGCAGCTGGACTAGCGGCACAGATACGCAGTATTTT. The rearrangement joins TRBV11-2 to TRBJ2-3; TRBD2 agrees at 9 bases. The junction had 0 bases not matched to a gene; V was cut back by 4 bases and J by 1 base. The CDR3 extends over 14 amino acids. Germline V lookup: CDR1 SGHAT, CDR2 FQNNGV.

The table lists this clone with a few counts. CDR3 amino acids: CASSADLYTGELFF. The CDR3 DNA is TGTGCCAGCAGCGCGGACTTATACACCGGGGAGCTGTTTTTT. The V and J genes are TRBV5-8 and TRBJ2-2; the D gene is possibly TRBD2 (5 bases). Deletions cut 4 bases from V and 3 bases from J, with 10 bases between. Germline CDR1 and CDR2: SGHTS and YDEGEE. This CDR3 is built from 14 residues. Together with reference TRBV5-8 and TRBJ2-2, the CDR3 gives the full variable domain: EAGVTQSPTHLIKTRGQQATLRCSPISGHTSVYWYQQALGLGLQFLLWYDEGEERNRGNFPPRFSGRQFPNYSSELNVNALELEDSALYLCASSADLYTGELFFGEGSRLTVL.

This clone has more than one count but fewer than ten. The gene calls are TRBV19 and TRBJ1-2; D is uncertain. Looked up from germline, CDR1 is LNHDA and CDR2 is SQIVND (reference sequence). The CDR3 consists of 13 residues. V was cut by 3 bases and J by 7 bases, with 12 bases left in between. Written as DNA, the CDR3 is TGTGCCAGTAGTATGCGACGGGGAGGTGGCTACACCTTC. Amino acids: CASSMRRGGGYTF.

The gene calls are TRBV28 and TRBJ2-7; 9 bases align to TRBD1. The ends lost 7 bases at V and 2 bases at J; junction bases unmatched: 6. In germline, CDR1 is MDHEN, CDR2 SYDVKM. This CDR3 is 14 amino acids long. CDR3 sequence: CASTRQGGTYEQYF. CDR3 coding DNA: TGTGCCAGCACCCGACAGGGGGGAACCTACGAGCAGTACTTC.

CDR3 DNA sequence: TGTGCCAGCAGTGAAGCAATGGGAGATAATGAAAAACTGTTTTTT. The encoded protein is CASSEAMGDNEKLFF. V gene TRBV6-1 combines with J gene TRBJ1-4; D gene ambiguous. V dropped 0 bases and J dropped 4 bases, with 9 bases sitting between them. The CDR3 consists of 15 residues. In germline, CDR1 is MNHNS, CDR2 SASEGT.

This chain links TRBV12-5 with TRBJ1-1; TRBD1 aligns across 7 bases. J gave up 3 bases and V 6 bases, and 10 bases lay outside the gene matches. The CDR3 is 15 residues long. Germline CDR1 LGHNT, CDR2 FRNRAP. CDR3: CASGLLDRTDTEAFF. CDR3 nucleotides: TGTGCTAGTGGCCTTTTGGACAGGACAGACACTGAAGCTTTCTTT.